Listed here are 9 T cell receptor beta chains from one sample, sequenced in a study of cytomegalovirus exposure and HLA in healthy donors. Amplification used 60 Vbeta primers and 13 Jbeta primers. The data were produced by immunoSEQ multiplex PCR, yet TCRdb's version contains in-frame clones alone and is incomplete. The table has approximately 140,000 clones, approximately 80% seen once. Sequenced material: PBMCs. These receptors originate from a man in his forties or fifties in good health and CMV-seronegative.

The V and J genes are TRBV28 and TRBJ1-6, with D possibly being TRBD1 (6 bases). The germline V and J ends were trimmed by 5 bases and 6 bases, with 20 bases remaining between them. Germline loops: CDR1 MDHEN, CDR2 SYDVKM. There are 17 residues in the CDR3. The CDR3: CASSLLATDSPNSPLHF. As DNA, the CDR3 is TGTGCCAGCAGTCTATTAGCAACGGACAGCCCTAATTCACCCCTCCACTTT. The variable domain in full, with the rest retrieved from reference TRBV28 and TRBJ1-6, is DVKVTQSSRYLVKRTGEKVFLECVQDMDHENMFWYRQDPGLGLRLIYFSYDVKMKEKGDIPEGYSVSREKKERFSLILESASTNQTSMYLCASSLLATDSPNSPLHFGNGTRLTVT.

Regarding this clone: A junction end diverges from the germline sequence, so it may reflect a read error. This chain connects TRBV7-9 to TRBJ2-7; D is possibly TRBD1 (6 bases). This CDR3 has 15 amino acids. Germline V gene sequence: CDR1 SEHNR, CDR2 FQNEAQ (reference sequence). CDR3 region: CSSSLPGQGFYEQYF. The CDR3 nucleotides read TGTTCCAGCAGTTTACCGGGACAAGGCTTCTACGAGCAGTACTTC. The variable domain in full, completed from reference TRBV7-9 and TRBJ2-7, reads DTGVSQNPRHKITKRGQNVTFRCDPISEHNRLYWYRQTLGQGPEFLTYFQNEAQLEKSRLLSDRFSAERPKGSFSTLEIQRTEQGDSAMYLCSSSLPGQGFYEQYFGPGTRLTVT.

The CDR3 loop is CASSDYYEQYF. For the CDR3, the DNA is TGTGCCAGCAGTGACTACTACGAGCAGTACTTC. This chain connects TRBV6-1 to TRBJ2-7, with D hard to call. The CDR3 consists of 11 residues. The germline gives CDR1 MNHNS, CDR2 SASEGT. Trimming took 3 bases from V and 3 from J, leaving 3 bases between them.

A single count supports this clone. This rearrangement joins TRBV5-6 to TRBJ2-7, with D possibly being TRBD1 or TRBD2 (9 bases each). Trimming took off 4 bases at V and 2 bases at J, with 25 bases between the two ends. CDR1 SGHDT and CDR2 YYEEEE come from the germline V gene. The CDR3 loop spans 18 amino acids. The CDR3: CASSPGTGSLAGPYEQYF. In DNA, the CDR3 is TGTGCCAGCAGCCCCGGGACAGGGAGTCTAGCGGGACCCTACGAGCAGTACTTC.

V is TRBV7-9 and J is TRBJ1-4, with D hard to call. The CDR3 spans 17 residues. The germline gives CDR1 SEHNR, CDR2 FQNEAQ (reference sequence). The V end lost 0 bases, the J end lost 0 bases, and 11 bases lay between the germline ends. CDR3 region: CASSLALGGSTNEKLFF. CDR3 sequence (DNA): TGTGCCAGCAGCTTAGCGCTAGGCGGCTCAACTAATGAAAAACTGTTTTTT. Complete variable domain (other parts from reference TRBV7-9 and TRBJ1-4): DTGVSQNPRHKITKRGQNVTFRCDPISEHNRLYWYRQTLGQGPEFLTYFQNEAQLEKSRLLSDRFSAERPKGSFSTLEIQRTEQGDSAMYLCASSLALGGSTNEKLFFGSGTQLSVL.

The V gene is TRBV28, the J gene TRBJ1-1; possibly TRBD1 for D (5 bases). This CDR3 is 16 amino acids long. Germline CDR1 MDHEN, CDR2 SYDVKM. V lost 4 bases to trimming and J lost 1 base, with 16 bases between them. The chain's CDR3 is CASSSVAGQGNTEAFF. In DNA, the CDR3 is TGTGCCAGCAGTTCGGTTGCCGGCCAGGGGAACACTGAAGCTTTCTTT.

This chain links TRBV7-9 with TRBJ2-5; possible D gene TRBD1, 6 bases. This CDR3 spans 16 amino acids. V was pared by 1 base and J by 4 bases, with 16 bases between. Germline values: CDR1 SEHNR, CDR2 FQNEAQ (reference sequence). The CDR3 loop is CASSLDPAGERETQYF. The CDR3 DNA is TGTGCCAGCAGCTTAGACCCGGCAGGGGAGAGAGAGACCCAGTACTTC.

This clone ranks as medium-sized (0.01 to 0.1%). The chain combines TRBV6-5 with TRBJ2-7, with TRBD1 matching over 11 bases. CDR3 length equals 15 residues. The V gene end was trimmed by 5 bases and the J gene end by 4 bases; junction bases not matched to a gene: 7. CDR1 and CDR2 from the germline V gene are MNHEY and SVGAGI. The CDR3 DNA is TGTGCCAGCAGTGCCGGGACAGGGGGGTATTACGAGCAGTACTTC. Translation: CASSAGTGGYYEQYF.

The chain uses TRBV7-9 and TRBJ2-3, with D uncertain. The CDR3 contains 12 residues. Germline V CDR1 and CDR2: SEHNR, FQNEAQ (reference sequence). V was trimmed by 3 bases and J by 4 bases, leaving 5 bases between them. CDR3 nucleotides: TGTGCCAGCAGCTTCGGAGCAGATACGCAGTATTTT. Amino acid sequence: CASSFGADTQYF.